This T cell receptor beta chain was obtained from a study of CD8 T cells in Susac syndrome. Random hexamers were used to reverse transcribe an amount of about 0.45 to 1 ug RNA. One entry per CDR3 protein results from TCRdb running MiXCR on the immunoSEQ multiplex PCR reads. Found here are 100,000 or so distinct CDR3 sequences, about 95% of them singletons; the top ten hold 0.3%. TCR beta sequencing covered blood CD8+ and CD4+ T cells. Germline V gene sequence: CDR1 MDHEN, CDR2 SYDVKM. The ends were cut back, 6 bases at V and 5 bases at J, with 13 bases in the middle. CDR3 length: 13 residues. Sequencing was done on a sample of CD8+ T cells from PBMCs. The sequence came from a human donor with Susac syndrome. The V and J genes are TRBV28 and TRBJ2-5, with D perhaps TRBD2 (6 bases). The CDR3 bases are TGTGCCAGCAGCACCGGGACTTATGAGACCCAGTACTTC. Translation: CASSTGTYETQYF.